These T cell receptor beta chains were read from a single sample in a study of a mutant IDH1 vaccine in newly diagnosed glioma. The antigens of these receptors remain unknown. Assay: immunoSEQ multiplex PCR; the TCRdb copy retains only in-frame clones and omits some. This table has about 41,000 clones, 60% to 85% appearing once. The sample here was PBMCs, taken from a glioma patient whose treatment included an IDH1 peptide vaccine. Receptors originate from a woman aged 40-49 years with glioma. Some clones in this sample may be carry-over from other donors' samples. Each CDR3 is given without its conserved first and last residue.

V gene: TRBV18; J gene: TRBJ1-2; CDR3 protein: ASSPIERPGEG
V gene: TRBV6-5; J gene: TRBJ2-7; CDR3 protein: ATGRPGSPYEQY
V gene: TRBV14; J gene: TRBJ2-2; CDR3 protein: ASSQLVPQGPGELF
V gene: TRBV5-4; J gene: TRBJ1-1; CDR3 protein: ASSQMNTEAF
V gene: TRBV5-1; J gene: TRBJ1-1; CDR3 protein: ASSLGGDGAF
V gene: TRBV2; J gene: TRBJ2-7; CDR3 protein: ASRLSRSNSYEQY
V gene: TRBV7-2; J gene: TRBJ1-5; CDR3 protein: ASSFRQGGNQPQH
V gene: TRBV7-9; J gene: TRBJ1-5; CDR3 protein: ASSLEGRSNQPQH
V gene: TRBV6-5; J gene: TRBJ2-7; CDR3 protein: ASRRDGSYEQY
V gene: TRBV5-1; J gene: TRBJ1-5; CDR3 protein: ASSPGTVDNQPQH
V gene: TRBV5-1; J gene: TRBJ1-1; CDR3 protein: ASSTLGHGTEAF
V gene: TRBV4-3; J gene: TRBJ1-2; CDR3 protein: ASSQEFGFHGYT
V gene: TRBV6-1; J gene: TRBJ1-3; CDR3 protein: ASSDFSGTSNTIY
V gene: TRBV4-1; J gene: TRBJ2-1; CDR3 protein: ASSQKGGGFGEQF
V gene: TRBV4-1; J gene: TRBJ2-1; CDR3 protein: ASSQVYRKVNEQF
V gene: TRBV18; J gene: TRBJ1-2; CDR3 protein: ASSPGQANGYT
V gene: TRBV5-1; J gene: TRBJ2-1; CDR3 protein: ASSLRTSGRDSYNEQF
V gene: TRBV5-4; J gene: TRBJ1-4; CDR3 protein: ASSRRTGDEKLF
V gene: TRBV5-1; J gene: TRBJ2-7; CDR3 protein: ASSFFGGAYEQY
V gene: TRBV28; J gene: TRBJ2-7; CDR3 protein: ASSSPRPPISIYEQY
V gene: TRBV5-4; J gene: TRBJ2-1; CDR3 protein: ASSFDSGRVGTEQF
V gene: TRBV5-4; J gene: TRBJ2-3; CDR3 protein: ASSLLSGGNTDTQY